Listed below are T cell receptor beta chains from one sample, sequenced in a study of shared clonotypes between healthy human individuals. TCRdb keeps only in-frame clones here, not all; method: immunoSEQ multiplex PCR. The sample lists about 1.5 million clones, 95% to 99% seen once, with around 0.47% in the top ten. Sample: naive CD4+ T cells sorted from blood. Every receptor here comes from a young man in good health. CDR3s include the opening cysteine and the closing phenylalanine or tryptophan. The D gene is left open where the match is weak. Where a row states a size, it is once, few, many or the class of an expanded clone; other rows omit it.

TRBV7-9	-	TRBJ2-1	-	TGTGCCAGCAGCTTAAGTCTTTTGAATGAGCAGTTCTTC	CASSLSLLNEQFF
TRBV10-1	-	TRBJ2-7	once	TGCGCCAGCATCATGGAGCAGTACTTC	CASIMEQYF
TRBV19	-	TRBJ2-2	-	TGTGCCAGTAGTATGGGGCAGCGGCCCGGGGAGCTGTTTTTT	CASSMGQRPGELFF
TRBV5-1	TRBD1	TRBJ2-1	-	TGCGCCAGCAGCTTGGTGGGGGGCTCGACAGGGGAAGCATACAATGAGCAGTTCTTC	CASSLVGGSTGEAYNEQFF
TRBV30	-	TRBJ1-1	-	TGTGCCTGGAGTTCCGGCGGAGCTGAAGCTTTCTTT	CAWSSGGAEAFF
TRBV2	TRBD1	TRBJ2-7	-	TGTGCCAGTTCCGTAGACAGGGGGTTCAACTACGAGCAGTACTTC	CASSVDRGFNYEQYF
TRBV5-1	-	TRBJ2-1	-	TGCGCCAGTGGCCCCGGGCTTTCCTACAATGAGCAGTTCTTC	CASGPGLSYNEQFF
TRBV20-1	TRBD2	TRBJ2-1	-	TGCAGTGCTAGGAGCGGGATCGGGCAGTTCTTC	CSARSGIGQFF
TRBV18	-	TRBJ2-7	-	TGTGCCAGCTCACCTGGTATCGCTCGGAAAGAGCAGTACTTC	CASSPGIARKEQYF
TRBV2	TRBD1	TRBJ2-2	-	TGTGCCAGTAGGACAGGGGGCACCGGGGAGCTGTTTTTT	CASRTGGTGELFF
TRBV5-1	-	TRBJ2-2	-	TGCGCCAGCAGCGTAACAGGGTCGAACACCGGGGAGCTGTTTTTT	CASSVTGSNTGELFF
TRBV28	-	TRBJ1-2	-	TGTGCCAGCAGCCCGGGACGGCCTCAGGGGTACACCTTC	CASSPGRPQGYTF
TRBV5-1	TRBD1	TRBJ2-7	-	TGCGCCAGCAGCTTAACAGGGGTGCACGAGCAGTACTTC	CASSLTGVHEQYF
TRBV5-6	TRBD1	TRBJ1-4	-	TGTGCCAGCAGCTCGGGGCCCGGGACAGGGGATGAAAAACTGTTTTTT	CASSSGPGTGDEKLFF
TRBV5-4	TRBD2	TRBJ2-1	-	TGTGCCAGCAGCTCACCCGGACTAGTTAGCAATGAGCAGTTCTTC	CASSSPGLVSNEQFF
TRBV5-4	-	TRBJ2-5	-	TGTGCCAGCAGCCCCGGGACTCTCTTCGAGACCCAGTACTTC	CASSPGTLFETQYF
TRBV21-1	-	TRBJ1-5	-	TGTGCCAGCATAGACCGGGACGCACACAATCAGCCCCAGCATTTT	CASIDRDAHNQPQHF
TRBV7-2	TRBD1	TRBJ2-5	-	TGTGCCAGCAGCTCCAACAGGGGAGAGACCCAGTACTTC	CASSSNRGETQYF
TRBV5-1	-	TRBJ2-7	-	TGCGCCAGCAGCGACGGGGGAAACTACGAGCAGTACTTC	CASSDGGNYEQYF
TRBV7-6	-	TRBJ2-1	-	TGTGCCAGCAGCCTACATACCCCCGAGCTATACAATGAGCAGTTCTTC	CASSLHTPELYNEQFF
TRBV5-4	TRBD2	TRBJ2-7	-	TGTGCCAGCAGCGGGCCGGCGGGAGATCTCTACGAGCAGTACTTC	CASSGPAGDLYEQYF
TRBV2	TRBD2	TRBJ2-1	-	TGTGCCAGCAGTGAATTAGCGGGAGCAATCAATGAGCAGTTCTTC	CASSELAGAINEQFF
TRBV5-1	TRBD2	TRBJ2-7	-	TGCGCCAGCAGCGAGGGACTAGCGACCTACGAGCAGTACTTC	CASSEGLATYEQYF
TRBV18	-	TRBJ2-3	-	TGTGCCAGCTCATTACTAGCCCGCACAGATACGCAGTATTTT	CASSLLARTDTQYF
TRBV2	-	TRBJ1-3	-	TGTGCGAGCAATTCGATAACGACAAGCTCTGGAAACACCATATATTTT	CASNSITTSSGNTIYF
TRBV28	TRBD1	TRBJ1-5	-	TGTGCCAGCAAACGGGGAGACAGGGACTTTCAGCCCCAGCATTTT	CASKRGDRDFQPQHF
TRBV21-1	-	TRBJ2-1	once	TGTGCCAGCAGCAAAGGCGAGACTAGCGGCTTTGATGAGCAGTTCTTC	CASSKGETSGFDEQFF
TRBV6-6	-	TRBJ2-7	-	TGTGCCAGCAGACGAGACAGTTACGAGCAGTACTTC	CASRRDSYEQYF
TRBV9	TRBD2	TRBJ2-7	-	TGTGCCAGCAGCCGCAGCGGGACTAGCGGATACGAGCAGTACTTC	CASSRSGTSGYEQYF
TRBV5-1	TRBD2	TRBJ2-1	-	TGCGCCAGCAGCTTGGCCGTACTAGCGCCCTACAATGAGCAGTTCTTC	CASSLAVLAPYNEQFF
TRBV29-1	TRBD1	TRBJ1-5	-	TGCAGCGTTGCGACAGGGTCAAATCAGCCCCAGCATTTT	CSVATGSNQPQHF
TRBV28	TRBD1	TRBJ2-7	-	TGTGCCAGCAGAACCGGGACAGGGAAATCCTACGAGCAGTACTTC	CASRTGTGKSYEQYF
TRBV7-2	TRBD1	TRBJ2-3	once	TGTGCCAGCAGCTCAAGGACAGGGGCAGATACGCAGTATTTT	CASSSRTGADTQYF
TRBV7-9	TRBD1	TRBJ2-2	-	TGTGCCAGCGACAGGGACACCGGGGAGCTGTTTTTT	CASDRDTGELFF
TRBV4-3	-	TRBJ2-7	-	TGCGCCAGCAGCCAAGTAGGCAGGAGTCTCTCCTACGAGCAGTACTTC	CASSQVGRSLSYEQYF
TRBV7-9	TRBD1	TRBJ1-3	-	TGTGCCAGCAGCCCCCCGGGACAGGCGTGGGCCATATATTTT	CASSPPGQAWAIYF
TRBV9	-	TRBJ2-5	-	TGTGCCAGCAGCGTAGGTGTCATGGAGACCCAGTACTTC	CASSVGVMETQYF
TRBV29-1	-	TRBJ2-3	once	TGCAGCGTGGTCACAGGAACAGATACGCAGTATTTT	CSVVTGTDTQYF
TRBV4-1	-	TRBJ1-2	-	TGCGCCAGCAGCCAGACCCCGGGACGGCATGGCTACACCTTC	CASSQTPGRHGYTF
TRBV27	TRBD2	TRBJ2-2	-	TGTGCCAGCAGTTTATCCCCCCTCGCGGGAGCGAACACCGGGGAGCTGTTTTTT	CASSLSPLAGANTGELFF
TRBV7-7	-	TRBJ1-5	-	TGTGCCAGCAGCTTAGAGCCAGGGATTCGGAGCAATCAGCCCCAGCATTTT	CASSLEPGIRSNQPQHF
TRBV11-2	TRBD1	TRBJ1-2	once	TGTGCCAGCAGTCAGCCCCAGGGGGTGCTTGGCTACACCTTC	CASSQPQGVLGYTF
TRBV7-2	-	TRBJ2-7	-	TGTGCCAGCACCAGGGGAAGATACGAGCAGTACTTC	CASTRGRYEQYF
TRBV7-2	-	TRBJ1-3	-	TGTGCCAGCAGCTTAGAGCCCCTGAACACCATATATTTT	CASSLEPLNTIYF
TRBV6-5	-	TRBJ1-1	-	TGTGCCAGCAGTTACGTGGCTTTTATGAACACTGAAGCTTTCTTT	CASSYVAFMNTEAFF
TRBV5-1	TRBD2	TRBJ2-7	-	TGCGCCAGCAGCAGCGGGACTAGCGGGAGGGCCCAGCAGTACTTC	CASSSGTSGRAQQYF
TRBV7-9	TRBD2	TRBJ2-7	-	TGTGCCAGCAGCTCCCGGGAAGCGGGGGAAACCTACGAGCAGTACTTC	CASSSREAGETYEQYF
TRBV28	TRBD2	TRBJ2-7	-	TGTGCCAGCAGCAGACTAGCGGGGACTTACGAGCAGTACTTC	CASSRLAGTYEQYF
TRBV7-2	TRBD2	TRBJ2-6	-	TGTGCCAGCAGCCCACGGACTAGCGGGAGATTACTTGGGGCCAACGTCCTGACTTTC	CASSPRTSGRLLGANVLTF
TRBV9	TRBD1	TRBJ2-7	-	TGTGCCAGCAGCATTCGGACAGGGAGTCCCTACGAGCAGTACTTC	CASSIRTGSPYEQYF
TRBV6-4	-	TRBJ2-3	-	TGTGCCAGCAGTGCGAGCGGGAGCACAGATACGCAGTATTTT	CASSASGSTDTQYF
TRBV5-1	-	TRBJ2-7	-	TGCGCCAGCAGACCCGACGCCGGGAGCGGCTCCTACGAGCAGTACTTC	CASRPDAGSGSYEQYF
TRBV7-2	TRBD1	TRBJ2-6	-	TGTGCCAGCAGCCCGACAGGGGGCCGCTCTGGGGCCAACGTCCTGACTTTC	CASSPTGGRSGANVLTF
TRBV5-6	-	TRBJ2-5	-	TGTGCCAGCAGCTTCTCTCCGGCGCGGCTTTTTTCGCAAGAGACCCAGTACTTC	CASSFSPARLFSQETQYF
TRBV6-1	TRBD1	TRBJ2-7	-	TGTGCCATAGACAGGGGCGTAGTCTACGAGCAGTACTTC	CAIDRGVVYEQYF
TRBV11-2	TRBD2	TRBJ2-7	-	TGTGCCAGCAGCTTAGATAGTCTAGCGGGAGGCCTATACTCCTACGAGCAGTACTTC	CASSLDSLAGGLYSYEQYF
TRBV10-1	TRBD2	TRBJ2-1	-	TGCGCCAGCAGGTGGTGGACTAGCGGGAGTCTTGAGCAGTTCTTC	CASRWWTSGSLEQFF
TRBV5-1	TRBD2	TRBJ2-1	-	TGCGCCAGCAGCTCCGGGACTAGCGGGAGTGGGGAGTTCTTC	CASSSGTSGSGEFF
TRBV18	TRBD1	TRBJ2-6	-	TGTGCCAGCTCACCGCTTCGATCGGGACAGGTCTCTGGGGCCAACGTCCTGACTTTC	CASSPLRSGQVSGANVLTF